The clone carrying this T cell receptor beta chain appeared a few times. This entry belongs to a study of cytomegalovirus exposure and HLA in healthy donors. The PCR used 60 Vbeta and 13 Jbeta primers. Repertoires were generated with immunoSEQ multiplex PCR, while TCRdb's copy carries only in-frame clones and drops some. Of roughly 190,000 clones in the sample, roughly 80% are singletons; the top ten hold roughly 1.5%. This CDR3 is built from 16 residues. CDR1 SNHLY and CDR2 FYNNEI come from the germline V gene. V lost 3 bases, J lost 6 bases, and 11 bases stayed unmatched. The sample was PBMCs. This chain uses TRBV2 with TRBJ1-5; 7 bases match TRBD1. The receptor was derived from a woman in her forties or fifties in good health and CMV-seronegative. CDR3 bases: TGTGCCAGCAGTGATCAACCAACAGGGGTGGGTCAGCCCCAGCATTTT. Protein sequence: CASSDQPTGVGQPQHF.